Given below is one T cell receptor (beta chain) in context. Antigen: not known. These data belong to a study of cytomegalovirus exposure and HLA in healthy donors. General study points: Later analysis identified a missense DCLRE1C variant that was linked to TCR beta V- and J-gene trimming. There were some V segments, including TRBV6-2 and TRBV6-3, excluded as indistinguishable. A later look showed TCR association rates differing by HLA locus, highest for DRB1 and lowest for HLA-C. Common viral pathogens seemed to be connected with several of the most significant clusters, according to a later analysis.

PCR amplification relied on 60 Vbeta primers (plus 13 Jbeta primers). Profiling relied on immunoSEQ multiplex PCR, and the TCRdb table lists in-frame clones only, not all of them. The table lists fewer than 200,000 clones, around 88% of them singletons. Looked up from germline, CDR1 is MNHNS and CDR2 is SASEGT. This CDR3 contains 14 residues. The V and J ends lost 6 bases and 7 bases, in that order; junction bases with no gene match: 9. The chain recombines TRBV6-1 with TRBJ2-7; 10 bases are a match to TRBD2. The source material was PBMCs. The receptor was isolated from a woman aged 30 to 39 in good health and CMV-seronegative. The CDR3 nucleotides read TGTGCCAGCAGAAGCGGGGGGGCCTTGGGAGAGCAGTACTTC. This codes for CASRSGGALGEQYF.